These T cell receptor beta chains were read from a single sample in a study of CD8 T cells in ankylosing spondylitis. TCRdb processed the 5' RACE reads anew with MiXCR; each CDR3 protein has one entry. The sample yields 120,000 or so distinct CDR3 sequences, around 15% seen once. Sequences were obtained from blood, either unsorted or a sorted T cell fraction (not recorded which). The receptors here all came from a female donor with ankylosing spondylitis or in good health (not recorded which). Both conserved end residues are part of each CDR3. Each record gives: clone size, V gene, CDR3 protein. Not every row has a clone size; where given, it reads once, few, many or a size class.

clone size: many; V gene: TRBV6-2/TRBV6-3; CDR3 protein: CASSYSWGGGTDTQYF
clone size: many; V gene: TRBV6-5; CDR3 protein: CARPGKGFEQYF
clone size: many; V gene: TRBV20-1; CDR3 protein: CSAPTDRGGGYTF
clone size: many; V gene: TRBV20-1; CDR3 protein: CSAAKQGQETQYF
clone size: NA; V gene: TRBV20-1; CDR3 protein: CSALKRISGNTIYF
clone size: few; V gene: TRBV5-1; CDR3 protein: CASSLGQGENEQFF
clone size: few; V gene: TRBV20-1; CDR3 protein: CSATDGTGTDTQYF
clone size: once; V gene: TRBV11-3; CDR3 protein: CASSLSSLNTEAFF
clone size: many; V gene: TRBV12-3/TRBV12-4; CDR3 protein: CASSQSTDTQYF
clone size: many; V gene: TRBV9; CDR3 protein: CASSSTDRGVYNEQFF
clone size: NA; V gene: TRBV29-1; CDR3 protein: CSVKGARTYNEQFF
clone size: NA; V gene: TRBV5-1; CDR3 protein: CASSSLPGTGGAVNIQYF
clone size: few; V gene: TRBV20-1; CDR3 protein: CSAGTVLTGELFF
clone size: NA; V gene: TRBV12-3/TRBV12-4; CDR3 protein: CASSLDTPSYEQYF
clone size: few; V gene: TRBV4-2; CDR3 protein: CASSGLAGGYSTGELFF
clone size: NA; V gene: TRBV2; CDR3 protein: CASRATTGANVLTF
clone size: NA; V gene: TRBV5-1; CDR3 protein: CASSWGSRSSNQPQHF
clone size: NA; V gene: TRBV5-1; CDR3 protein: CASSLEPGRYEQYF
clone size: many; V gene: TRBV7-6; CDR3 protein: CASSPLEGGSLGANEQFF
clone size: NA; V gene: TRBV12-3/TRBV12-4; CDR3 protein: CASSIRALGATEAFF
clone size: NA; V gene: TRBV7-9; CDR3 protein: CASHRGAEQFF
clone size: few; V gene: TRBV15; CDR3 protein: CATSRDTAPSQHF
clone size: many; V gene: TRBV10-3; CDR3 protein: CAISTVEQGSDEQFF
clone size: few; V gene: TRBV21-1; CDR3 protein: CASCPDRELYRDEQFF
clone size: NA; V gene: TRBV3-1; CDR3 protein: CASSQDLLNTDTQYF
clone size: NA; V gene: TRBV5-1; CDR3 protein: CASSLGGQGTTEQYF
clone size: NA; V gene: TRBV4-1; CDR3 protein: CASSQDGQYPYEQYF
clone size: NA; V gene: TRBV11-2; CDR3 protein: CPSSLEGRTGYPDTQYF
clone size: few; V gene: TRBV12-3/TRBV12-4; CDR3 protein: CASSTLNEQYF
clone size: few; V gene: TRBV20-1; CDR3 protein: CSARDWGSNSPLHF